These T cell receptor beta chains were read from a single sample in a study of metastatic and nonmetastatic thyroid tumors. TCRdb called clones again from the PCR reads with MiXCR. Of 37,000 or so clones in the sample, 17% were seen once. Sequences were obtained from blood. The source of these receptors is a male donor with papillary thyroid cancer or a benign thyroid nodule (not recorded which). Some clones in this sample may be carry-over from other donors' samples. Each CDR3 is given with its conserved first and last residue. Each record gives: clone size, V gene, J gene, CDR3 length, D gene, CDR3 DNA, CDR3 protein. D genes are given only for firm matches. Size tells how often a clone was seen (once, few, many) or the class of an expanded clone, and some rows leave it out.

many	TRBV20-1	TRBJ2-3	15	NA	TGCAGTGCTAGGCCTGCCCGGGTCCCCTCAGATACGCAGTATTTT	CSARPARVPSDTQYF
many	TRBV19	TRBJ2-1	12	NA	TGTGCCAGTAGACCTAGTTCCAATGAGCAGTTCTTC	CASRPSSNEQFF
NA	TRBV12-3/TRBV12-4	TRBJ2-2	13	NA	TGTGCCAGCAGTTTAACTAGAACCGGGGAGCTGTTTTTT	CASSLTRTGELFF
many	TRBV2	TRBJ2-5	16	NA	TGTGCCAGCAGTGACTCAGGAAGAGCTCGCGGAGAGACCCAGTACTTC	CASSDSGRARGETQYF
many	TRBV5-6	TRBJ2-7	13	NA	TGTGCCAGCAGCTTTCAGGGGTCCTACGAGCAGTACTTC	CASSFQGSYEQYF
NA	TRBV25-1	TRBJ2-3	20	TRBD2	TGTGCCAGCAGTCAGAGCGGGGGGGCGTCCTCCGTGCCAATTGCGGATACGCAGTATTTT	CASSQSGGASSVPIADTQYF
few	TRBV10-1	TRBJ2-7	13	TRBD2	TGCGCCAGCATCTCACCGGGACTATCCGAGCAGTACTTC	CASISPGLSEQYF
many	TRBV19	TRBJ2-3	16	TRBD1	TGTGCCAGTAGTATAGACCGGGACAGGAGCACAGATACGCAGTATTTT	CASSIDRDRSTDTQYF
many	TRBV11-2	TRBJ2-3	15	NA	TGTGCCAGCAGACCAATCCGGGGGAGCACAGATACGCAGTATTTT	CASRPIRGSTDTQYF
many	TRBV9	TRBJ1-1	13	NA	TGTGCCAGCAGCGACGGGGGCAACACTGAAGCTTTCTTT	CASSDGGNTEAFF
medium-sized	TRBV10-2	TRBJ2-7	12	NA	TGCGCCAGCAGTGAAGGGTTGGTCGAGCAGTACTTC	CASSEGLVEQYF
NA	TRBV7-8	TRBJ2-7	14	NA	TGTGCCAGCAGCGCAACCGGGACCCCGCGGGAGCAGTACTTC	CASSATGTPREQYF
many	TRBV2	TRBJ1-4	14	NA	TGTGCCAGCAGAGGGACTGAAGGGTCTGAAAAACTGTTTTTT	CASRGTEGSEKLFF
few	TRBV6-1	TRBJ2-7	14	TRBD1	TGTGCCAGCAGAACCCGGGACAGGTACTACGAGCAGTACTTC	CASRTRDRYYEQYF
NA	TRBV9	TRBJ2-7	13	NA	TGTGCCAGCAGCGTACATCTGGGAGGCGAGCAGTACTTC	CASSVHLGGEQYF
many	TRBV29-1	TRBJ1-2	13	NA	TGCAGCGTTGAGGGGGAAGCTAACTATGGCTACACCTTC	CSVEGEANYGYTF
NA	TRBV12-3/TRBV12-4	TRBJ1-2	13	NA	TGTGTCAGCAGCCAGTGGGCCGACTATGGCTACACCTTC	CVSSQWADYGYTF
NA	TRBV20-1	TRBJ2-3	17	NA	TGCAGTGCCACCCGAACCCAGCGGACAGACTTTTTTGATACGCAGTATTTT	CSATRTQRTDFFDTQYF
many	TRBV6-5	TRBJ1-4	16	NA	TGTGCCAGCAGTTACGACAGTACAGGGCCGGATGAGAAACTGTTTTTT	CASSYDSTGPDEKLFF
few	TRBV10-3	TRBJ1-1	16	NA	TGTGCCATCAGGGAGGTGCGGTGTCCCCTGAACACTGAAGCTTTCTTT	CAIREVRCPLNTEAFF
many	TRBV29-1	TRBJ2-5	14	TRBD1	TGCAGCGGCCGAAGAGGGGGCGTTGGGGAGACCCAGTACTTC	CSGRRGGVGETQYF
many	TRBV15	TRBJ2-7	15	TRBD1	TGTGCCACCAGACCCAACCGGGACAGGGCCTACGAGCAGTACTTC	CATRPNRDRAYEQYF
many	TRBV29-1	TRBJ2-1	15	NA	TGCAGCGTTGAGGGTCAGCAGGGAAGAGTTAATGAGCAGTTCTTC	CSVEGQQGRVNEQFF
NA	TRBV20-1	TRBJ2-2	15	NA	TGCAGTGCTTTAAAACAGTGGGCTCCATCCGGGGAGCTGTTTTTT	CSALKQWAPSGELFF
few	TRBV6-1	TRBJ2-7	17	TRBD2	TGTGCCAGCAGTGAAGAGGTCTGGAGCGGGGGCTACTACGAGCAGTACTTC	CASSEEVWSGGYYEQYF
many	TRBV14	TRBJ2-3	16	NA	TGTGCCAGCAGCCAAGATGCTGGCAGGCAGTCAGATACGCAGTATTTT	CASSQDAGRQSDTQYF
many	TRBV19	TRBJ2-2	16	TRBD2	TGTGCCAGTAGTACGCTAGCGGGCCTAAAGGCCGGGGAGCTGTTTTTT	CASSTLAGLKAGELFF
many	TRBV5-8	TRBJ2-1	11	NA	TGTGCCAGCAGCCCTGGGAAGGGAGGGTTCTTC	CASSPGKGGFF
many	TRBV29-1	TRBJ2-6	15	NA	TGCAGCGTTCGCGCTGCGGGGTCTGGGGCCAACGTCCTGACTTTC	CSVRAAGSGANVLTF
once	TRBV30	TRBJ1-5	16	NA	TGTGCCTGGAGTGAACAGGGACGGTATAGCAATCAGCCCCAGCATTTT	CAWSEQGRYSNQPQHF
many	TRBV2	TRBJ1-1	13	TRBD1	TGTGCCAGCAGTGGGACAGGGGGCACTGAAGCTTTCTTT	CASSGTGGTEAFF
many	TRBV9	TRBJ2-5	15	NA	TGTGCCAGCAGCGCAACACCTAGCGTTCAAGAGACCCAGTACTTC	CASSATPSVQETQYF
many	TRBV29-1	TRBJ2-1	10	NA	TGCAGCGTTGAAAGGGTATCACAGTTCTTC	CSVERVSQFF
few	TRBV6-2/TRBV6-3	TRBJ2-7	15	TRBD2	TGTGCCAGCAGTTACCTCCGCGGGAGGTCTGGGGAGCAGTACTTC	CASSYLRGRSGEQYF
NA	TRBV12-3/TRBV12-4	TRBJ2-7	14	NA	TGTGCCAGCAGTTTAGCGGGTGAGGAGTACGAGCAGTACTTC	CASSLAGEEYEQYF
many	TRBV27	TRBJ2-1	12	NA	TGTGCCAGCAGGGACGTTGGACAAGAGCAGTTCTTC	CASRDVGQEQFF
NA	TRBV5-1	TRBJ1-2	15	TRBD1	TGCGCCAGCAGCCTTACGACAGGGGAGGGCTATGGCTACACCTTC	CASSLTTGEGYGYTF
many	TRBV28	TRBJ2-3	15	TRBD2	TGTGCCAGCAGTTCCCCGGGAGGGCCGACAGATACGCAGTATTTT	CASSSPGGPTDTQYF
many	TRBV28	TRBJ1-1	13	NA	TGTGCCAGCAGTTTAGATGCAGGAACTGAAGCTTTCTTT	CASSLDAGTEAFF
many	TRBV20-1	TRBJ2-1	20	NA	TGCAGTGCTAGAGACTTTAAAGGGGAGGCCCAGGGGAGCTCCTACAATGAGCAGTTCTTC	CSARDFKGEAQGSSYNEQFF
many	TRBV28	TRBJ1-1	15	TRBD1	TGTGCCAGCAGTTCCGGGACAGGGGTGTGGACTGAAGCTTTCTTT	CASSSGTGVWTEAFF
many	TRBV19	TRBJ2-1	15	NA	TGTGCCAGTAGGGTCTCAGGGGTGGCCTACAATGAGCAGTTCTTC	CASRVSGVAYNEQFF
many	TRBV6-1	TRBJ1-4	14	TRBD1	TGTGCCAGCACCTGGACAGGGACTAATGAAAAACTGTTTTTT	CASTWTGTNEKLFF